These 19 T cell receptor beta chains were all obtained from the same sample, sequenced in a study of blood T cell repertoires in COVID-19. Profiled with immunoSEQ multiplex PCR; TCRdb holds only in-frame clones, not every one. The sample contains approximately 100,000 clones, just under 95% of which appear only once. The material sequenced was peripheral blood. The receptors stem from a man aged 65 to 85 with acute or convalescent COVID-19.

The CDR3 spells CASSQDRGYTYEQYF. CDR3 nucleotide sequence: TGCGCCAGCAGCCAAGATAGGGGCTACACCTACGAGCAGTACTTC. The chain employs TRBV4-3 and TRBJ2-7; a weak D match, TRBD1 (5 bases). Per germline, CDR1 LGHNA and CDR2 YSLEER. Trimming stripped 0 bases from V and 2 bases from J, with 11 bases between. CDR3 size: 15 residues.

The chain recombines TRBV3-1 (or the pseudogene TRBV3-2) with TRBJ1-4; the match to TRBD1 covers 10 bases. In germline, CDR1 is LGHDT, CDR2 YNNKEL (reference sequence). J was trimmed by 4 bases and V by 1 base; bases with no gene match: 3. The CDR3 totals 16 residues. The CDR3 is CASSQGDRGINEKLFF. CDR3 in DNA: TGTGCCAGCAGCCAAGGGGACAGGGGAATTAATGAAAAACTGTTTTTT.

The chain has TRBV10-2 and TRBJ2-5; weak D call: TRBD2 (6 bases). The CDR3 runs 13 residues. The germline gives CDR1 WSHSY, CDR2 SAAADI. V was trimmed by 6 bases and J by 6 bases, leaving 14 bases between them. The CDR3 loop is CASRTLAGQTQYF. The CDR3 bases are TGCGCCAGCAGGACACTAGCCGGGCAGACCCAGTACTTC.

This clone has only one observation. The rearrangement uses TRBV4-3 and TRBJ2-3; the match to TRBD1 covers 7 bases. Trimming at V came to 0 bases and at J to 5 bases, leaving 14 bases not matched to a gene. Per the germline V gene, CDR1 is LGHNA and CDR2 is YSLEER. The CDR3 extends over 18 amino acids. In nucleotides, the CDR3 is TGCGCCAGCAGCCAAGATGCCGGTGAGGGGGCCGGTTTAGATACGCAGTATTTT. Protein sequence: CASSQDAGEGAGLDTQYF.

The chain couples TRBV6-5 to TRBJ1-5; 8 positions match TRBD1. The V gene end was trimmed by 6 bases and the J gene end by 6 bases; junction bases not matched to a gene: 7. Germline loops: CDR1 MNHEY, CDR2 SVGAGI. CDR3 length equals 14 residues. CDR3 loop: CASRRRQGFQPQHF. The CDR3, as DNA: TGTGCCAGCAGGCGGCGACAGGGGTTTCAGCCCCAGCATTTT.

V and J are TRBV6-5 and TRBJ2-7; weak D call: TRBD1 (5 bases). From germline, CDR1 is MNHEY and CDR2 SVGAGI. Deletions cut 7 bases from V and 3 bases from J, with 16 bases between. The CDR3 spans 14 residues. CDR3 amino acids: CASTRGPGHYEQYF. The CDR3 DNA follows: TGTGCCAGCACCCGAGGCCCAGGACACTACGAGCAGTACTTC.

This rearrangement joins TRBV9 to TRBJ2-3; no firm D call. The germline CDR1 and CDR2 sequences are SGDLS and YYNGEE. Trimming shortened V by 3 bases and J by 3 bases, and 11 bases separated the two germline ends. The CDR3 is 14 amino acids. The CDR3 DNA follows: TGTGCCAGCAGCGCTGCCGTGAGGACAGATACGCAGTATTTT. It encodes CASSAAVRTDTQYF. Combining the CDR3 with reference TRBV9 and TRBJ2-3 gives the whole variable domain DSGVTQTPKHLITATGQRVTLRCSPRSGDLSVYWYQQSLDQGLQFLIQYYNGEERAKGNILERFSAQQFPDLHSELNLSSLELGDSALYFCASSAAVRTDTQYFGPGTRLTVL.

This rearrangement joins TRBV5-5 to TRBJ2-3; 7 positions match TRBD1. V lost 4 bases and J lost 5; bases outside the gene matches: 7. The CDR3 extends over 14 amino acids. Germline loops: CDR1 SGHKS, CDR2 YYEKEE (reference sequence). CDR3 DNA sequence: TGTGCCAGCAGCCAACAGGGGTTCGGAGATACGCAGTATTTT. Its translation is CASSQQGFGDTQYF.

The CDR3 DNA sequence: TGTGCCAGCAGGGAGGGAGAGACCCAGTACTTC. Translated, it gives CASREGETQYF. The V and J genes are TRBV3-1 (or the pseudogene TRBV3-2) and TRBJ2-5, with a tentative D call TRBD2 (6 bases). This CDR3 contains 11 residues. V lost 6 bases, J lost 4 bases, and 6 bases lay in between. Germline V CDR1 and CDR2: LGHDT, YNNKEL (reference sequence).

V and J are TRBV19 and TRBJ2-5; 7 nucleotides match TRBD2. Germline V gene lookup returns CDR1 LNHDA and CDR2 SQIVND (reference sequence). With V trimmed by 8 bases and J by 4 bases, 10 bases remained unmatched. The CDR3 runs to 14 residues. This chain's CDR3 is CASGGRLALETQYF. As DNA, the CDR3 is TGTGCCAGTGGGGGACGACTAGCCCTAGAGACCCAGTACTTC.

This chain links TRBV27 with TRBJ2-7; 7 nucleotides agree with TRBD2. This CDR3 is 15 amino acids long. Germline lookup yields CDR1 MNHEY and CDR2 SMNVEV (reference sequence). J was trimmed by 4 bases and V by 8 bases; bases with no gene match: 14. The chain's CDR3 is CASGAWLEREYEQYF. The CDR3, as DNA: TGTGCCAGCGGGGCCTGGTTGGAGCGGGAATACGAGCAGTACTTC.

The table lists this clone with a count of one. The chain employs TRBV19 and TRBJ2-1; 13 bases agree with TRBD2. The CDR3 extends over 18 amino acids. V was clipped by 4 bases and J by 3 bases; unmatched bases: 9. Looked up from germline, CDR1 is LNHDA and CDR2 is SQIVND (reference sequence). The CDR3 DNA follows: TGTGCCAGTAGTACCCCGGGACTAGCGGGGCAACACTACAATGAGCAGTTCTTC. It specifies CASSTPGLAGQHYNEQFF.

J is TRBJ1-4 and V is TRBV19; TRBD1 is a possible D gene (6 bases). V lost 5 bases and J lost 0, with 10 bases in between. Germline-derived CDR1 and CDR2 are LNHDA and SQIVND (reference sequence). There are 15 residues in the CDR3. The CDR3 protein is CASSGQRATNEKLFF. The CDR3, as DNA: TGTGCCAGTAGTGGACAGAGGGCAACTAATGAAAAACTGTTTTTT.

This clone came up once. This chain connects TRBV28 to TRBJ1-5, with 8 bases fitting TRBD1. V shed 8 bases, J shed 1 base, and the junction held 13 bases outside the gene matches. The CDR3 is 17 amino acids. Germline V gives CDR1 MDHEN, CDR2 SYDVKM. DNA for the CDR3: TGTGCCAGCGGAATGACCTTCGACAGGGGAAGCAATCAGCCCCAGCATTTT. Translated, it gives CASGMTFDRGSNQPQHF.

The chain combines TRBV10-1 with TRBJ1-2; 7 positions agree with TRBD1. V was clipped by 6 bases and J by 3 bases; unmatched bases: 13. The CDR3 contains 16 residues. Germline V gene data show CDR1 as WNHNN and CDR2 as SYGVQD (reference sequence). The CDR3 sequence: CASSVRHGTVDYGYTF. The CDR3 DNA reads TGCGCCAGCAGCGTGAGACACGGGACAGTAGACTATGGCTACACCTTC.

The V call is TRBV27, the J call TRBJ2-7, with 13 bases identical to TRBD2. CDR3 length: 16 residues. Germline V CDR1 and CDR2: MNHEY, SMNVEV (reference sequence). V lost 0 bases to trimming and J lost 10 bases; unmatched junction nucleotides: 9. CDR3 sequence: CASSLSFGTSGIGQYF. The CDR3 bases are TGTGCCAGCAGTTTATCTTTCGGGACTAGCGGGATAGGTCAGTACTTC.

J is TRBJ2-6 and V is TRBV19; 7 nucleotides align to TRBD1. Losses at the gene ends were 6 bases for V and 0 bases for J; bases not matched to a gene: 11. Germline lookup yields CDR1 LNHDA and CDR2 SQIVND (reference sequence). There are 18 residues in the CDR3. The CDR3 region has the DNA TGTGCCAGTAGGGGAGCGACAGGGCATGGCTCTGGGGCCAACGTCCTGACTTTC. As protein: CASRGATGHGSGANVLTF.

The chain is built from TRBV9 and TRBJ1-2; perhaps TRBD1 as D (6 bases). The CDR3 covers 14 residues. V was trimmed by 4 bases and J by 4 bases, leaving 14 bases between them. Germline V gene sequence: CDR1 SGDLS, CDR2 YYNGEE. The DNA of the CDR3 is TGTGCCAGCAGCACCCGGACAGTCATCTATGGCTACACCTTC. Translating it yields CASSTRTVIYGYTF.

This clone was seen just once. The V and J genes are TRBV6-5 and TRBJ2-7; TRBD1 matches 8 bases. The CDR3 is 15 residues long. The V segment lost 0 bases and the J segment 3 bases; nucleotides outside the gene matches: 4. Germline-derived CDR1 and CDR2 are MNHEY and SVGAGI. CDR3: CASSYSGDRHYEQYF. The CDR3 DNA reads TGTGCCAGCAGTTACTCGGGGGACAGGCACTACGAGCAGTACTTC.